This T cell receptor (beta chain) was obtained from a study of spatial heterogeneity in lung cancer. Background on the study: More beta-chain than alpha-chain sequences were consistently detected. General observations from the study: TCRs found ubiquitously expanded in tumor appeared in blood more at resection than at follow-up.

Regarding time point: sample taken at primary tumor resection. Without sorting, whole RNA was sequenced from tumor, nontumor lung or frozen PBMC. A remark on this clonotype: The antigen is not known.

Every TCR cDNA molecule carried a tag that served as a unique molecular identifier. MiXCR was run by TCRdb on the 5' RACE reads, yielding one entry per CDR3 protein. The sample gives over 75,000 distinct CDR3 sequences, under 25% of which show up once; 5.5% to 7% is in the top ten. The CDR3 covers 15 residues. The V end lost 7 bases, the J end lost 2 bases, and 17 bases lay between the germline ends. Germline-derived CDR1 and CDR2 are MNHNS and SASEGT. The source of this sequence is a male donor with early-stage non-small cell lung cancer. Sequencing was performed on PBMCs, taken at surgery. The chain uses TRBV6-1 and TRBJ1-1; D gene uncertain. Here the CDR3 DNA reads TGTGCCAGCATCCCGACCGGGAGTAGTAACACTGAAGCTTTCTTT. Protein: CASIPTGSSNTEAFF.